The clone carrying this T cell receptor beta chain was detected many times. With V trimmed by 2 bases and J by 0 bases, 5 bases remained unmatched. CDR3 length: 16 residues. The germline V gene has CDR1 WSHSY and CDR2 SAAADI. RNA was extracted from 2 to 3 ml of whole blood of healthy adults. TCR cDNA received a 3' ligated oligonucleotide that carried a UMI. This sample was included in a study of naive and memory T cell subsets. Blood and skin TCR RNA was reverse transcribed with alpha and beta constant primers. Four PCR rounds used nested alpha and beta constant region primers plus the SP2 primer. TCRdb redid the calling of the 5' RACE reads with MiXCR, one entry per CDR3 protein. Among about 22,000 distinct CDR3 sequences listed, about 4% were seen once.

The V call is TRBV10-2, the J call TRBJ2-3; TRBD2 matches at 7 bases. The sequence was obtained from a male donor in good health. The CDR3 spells CASSEPWTSSTDTQYF. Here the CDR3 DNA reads TGCGCCAGCAGTGAGCCCTGGACTAGTAGCACAGATACGCAGTATTTT.